The 26 T cell receptor beta chains listed next were all sequenced from one sample in a study of tumor-infiltrating lymphocytes in primary liver carcinoma. Co-extracted RNA and DNA came from approximately 20-30 mg of unsorted bulk tissue. Priming with a constant-region primer yielded TCR beta cDNA from about 540 ng total RNA. Library construction for TCR beta comprised three nested multiplex PCR rounds performed with slightly modified ARM-PCR. Both of the initial two PCR rounds ran for approximately 11 cycles and employed TRBV1-TRBV30 forward primers alongside a C-beta reverse primer. TCRdb ran MiXCR on the multiplex PCR reads and lists one entry per CDR3 protein. The sample lists 35,000 to 45,000 distinct CDR3 sequences; around 75% were seen once. Sequenced: tumor-adjacent normal liver tissue. These receptors were collected from a young woman with primary liver carcinoma and hepatitis B virus infection.

The gene calls are TRBV6-5 and TRBJ1-1, with D perhaps TRBD1 (5 bases). The CDR3 is 13 amino acids. V was cut by 6 bases and J by 7 bases, with 15 bases left in between. Germline CDR1 and CDR2: MNHEY and SVGAGI. For the CDR3, the DNA is TGTGCCAGCAGCAACACCGGGACGGTTGAAGCTTTCTTT. It translates to CASSNTGTVEAFF.

By share of the sample, this clonotype is medium-sized. The rearrangement links TRBV4-3 to TRBJ1-1, with unresolved D. The germline gives CDR1 LGHNA, CDR2 YSLEER. Trimming removed 0 bases from V and 10 bases from J, with 12 bases in between. CDR3 length equals 13 residues. The CDR3 sequence: CASSQDPGSPAFF. The DNA of the CDR3 is TGCGCCAGCAGCCAAGATCCGGGGTCTCCAGCTTTCTTT.

CDR3 protein: CASSPKQGVCQNEQYF. The CDR3 nucleotides are TGTGCCAGCAGCCCCAAACAGGGGGTCTGTCAGAACGAGCAGTACTTC. The rearrangement links TRBV7-9 to TRBJ2-7, with 8 bases identical to TRBD1. The CDR3 totals 16 residues. The J segment lost 5 bases and the V segment lost 5 bases, leaving 14 bases of the junction unmatched. Germline V gives CDR1 SEHNR, CDR2 FQNEAQ (reference sequence).

Remarks on this clonotype: Mismatch with germline at one junction end may stem from a read error. V and J are TRBV11-2 and TRBJ1-1, with TRBD1 as a possible D gene (5 bases). CDR1 is SGHAT and CDR2 is FQNNGV in the germline V gene. The CDR3 spans 11 residues. The CDR3 sequence is CTSSPGAEAFF. In DNA, the CDR3 is TGTACCAGTAGCCCCGGGGCAGAAGCTTTCTTT.

V usage is TRBV13 and J usage is TRBJ2-5; TRBD1 agrees at 8 bases. With 4 bases clipped from V and 5 bases from J, the junction kept 9 bases outside the gene matches. The CDR3 loop spans 15 amino acids. CDR1 is PRHDT and CDR2 is FYEKMQ in the germline V gene (reference sequence). Here the CDR3 reads CASSSDGQGLETQYF. The CDR3 DNA reads TGTGCCAGCAGCTCCGATGGACAGGGTCTGGAGACCCAGTACTTC.

This clonotype was recorded once. This chain uses TRBV6-5 with TRBJ2-1; 9 nucleotides match TRBD1. J was trimmed by 6 bases and V by 8 bases; bases with no gene match: 14. The CDR3 spans 16 residues. The germline V gene encodes CDR1 MNHEY and CDR2 SVGAGI. CDR3 nucleotide sequence: TGTGCCAGCTGTTCCGGGACAGGGAATGGGGGCAATGAGCAGTTCTTC. It codes for CASCSGTGNGGNEQFF.

To note about this clonotype: A much larger clone lies a single base off, so this may be a read error. The V call is TRBV28, the J call TRBJ2-1; TRBD2 matches 7 bases. The J segment lost 2 bases and the V segment lost 1 base, leaving 2 bases of the junction unmatched. The CDR3 has 15 residues. The germline V gene has CDR1 MDHEN and CDR2 SYDVKM. The CDR3 DNA follows: TGTGCCAGCAGTTTATCTGGGGGGGCCTACAATGAGCAGTTCTTC. The encoded protein is CASSLSGGAYNEQFF.

Concerning this clonotype itself: At one end the junction does not follow the germline gene, possibly because of a read error. This rearrangement joins TRBV6-5 to TRBJ1-2; a weak D match, TRBD1 (6 bases). Germline V gene lookup returns CDR1 MNHEY and CDR2 SVGAGI. The CDR3 length is 14 residues. The CDR3 loop is CASNYNEQGSGYTF. The DNA of the CDR3 is TGCGCCAGCAATTATAACGAACAGGGCAGCGGCTACACCTTC.

The V call is TRBV5-5, the J call TRBJ2-1, with 8 bases lining up with TRBD1. The CDR3 length is 15 residues. Unmatched junction bases numbered 16, after V lost 4 bases and J lost 13 bases. The germline gives CDR1 SGHKS, CDR2 YYEKEE (reference sequence). The CDR3 DNA reads as TGTGCCAGCAGCCTCTGGACAGGGACCTACAAAGACCAGTTCTTC. It yields the protein CASSLWTGTYKDQFF. Supplemented by reference TRBV5-5 and TRBJ2-1, the full variable domain reads DAGVTQSPTHLIKTRGQQVTLRCSPISGHKSVSWYQQVLGQGPQFIFQYYEKEERGRGNFPDRFSARQFPNYSSELNVNALLLGDSALYLCASSLWTGTYKDQFFGPGTRLTVL.

Comments on this clonotype: Mismatch with germline at one junction end may stem from a read error. The rearrangement links TRBV11-2 to TRBJ2-7, with D perhaps matching TRBD2 (5 bases). The CDR3 length is 14 residues. CDR1 SGHAT and CDR2 FQNNGV come from the germline V gene. In nucleotides, the CDR3 is TGTGCCAGCATCCTAGCTAGCAGGAATAACGAGGAGTACTTC. It specifies CASILASRNNEEYF. Using reference TRBV11-2 and TRBJ2-7 for the parts outside the CDR3, the full variable domain is EAGVAQSPRYKIIEKRQSVAFWCNPISGHATLYWYQQILGQGPKLLIQFQNNGVVDDSQLPKDRFSAERLKGVDSTLKIQPAKLEDSAVYLCASILASRNNEEYFGPGTRLTVT.

At least ten counts were recorded for this clonotype. V gene TRBV12-3 or TRBV12-4 combines with J gene TRBJ2-1; no definite D call. The V end lost 1 base, the J end lost 9 bases, and 10 bases lay between the germline ends. CDR3 length: 13 amino acids. The CDR3 sequence is CASSLVGKGEQFF. The CDR3 DNA is TGTGCCAGCAGTTTAGTAGGTAAAGGTGAGCAGTTCTTC.

This clonotype was observed a few times. The CDR3 region is CSDRGVGESEQFF. The CDR3 region has the DNA TGCAGCGACCGTGGGGTGGGGGAGAGTGAGCAGTTCTTC. The chain recombines TRBV29-1 with TRBJ2-1; D could derive from TRBD1 or TRBD2 (5 bases each). V gave up 7 bases and J gave up 9 bases, with 19 bases separating them. Germline lookup yields CDR1 SQVTM and CDR2 ANQGSEA. CDR3 length equals 13 residues.

Regarding this clonotype: The junction does not match germline at one end; this may be a read error. The rearrangement links TRBV11-3 to TRBJ1-5; D possibly corresponds to TRBD1 (5 bases). Germline V lookup: CDR1 SGHNT, CDR2 YENEEA. This CDR3 comprises 16 residues. CDR3 residues: CASSYTWGYSSQPQHF. CDR3 coding DNA: TGTGCCAGCAGCTATACATGGGGCTATAGCAGTCAGCCCCAACATTTT.

In its sample, this clonotype is medium-sized. V and J are TRBV11-2 and TRBJ2-5; 8 bases agree with TRBD1. Germline CDR1 is SGHAT and CDR2 is FQNNGV. With V trimmed by 0 bases and J by 5 bases, 2 bases remained unmatched. The CDR3 loop spans 14 amino acids. CDR3 region: CASSLDRGLETQYF. CDR3 DNA sequence: TGTGCCAGCAGCTTAGACAGGGGGCTGGAGACCCAGTACTTC.

This rearrangement joins TRBV6-2 or TRBV6-3 to TRBJ1-1; a weak D match, TRBD1 (6 bases). The CDR3 length is 14 residues. V dropped 2 bases and J dropped 6 bases, with 13 bases sitting between them. CDR1 is MNHEY, CDR2 SVGEGT, per germline. CDR3 nucleotide sequence: TGTGCCAGCAGTTACACGAGCAGGGGAGCTGAAGCTTTCTTT. This encodes CASSYTSRGAEAFF.

This clonotype has more than one count but fewer than ten. The V and J genes are TRBV7-9 and TRBJ2-1, with a possible D match to TRBD2 (7 bases). The V end lost 3 bases, the J end lost 0 bases, and 15 bases lay between the germline ends. There are 17 residues in the CDR3. Germline lookup yields CDR1 SEHNR and CDR2 FQNEAQ (reference sequence). The CDR3 sequence: CASSFSGGGSSYNEQFF. CDR3 DNA: TGTGCCAGCAGCTTCTCGGGGGGCGGGAGCTCCTACAATGAGCAGTTCTTC. The full variable domain, with the rest looked up from reference TRBV7-9 and TRBJ2-1, is DTGVSQNPRHKITKRGQNVTFRCDPISEHNRLYWYRQTLGQGPEFLTYFQNEAQLEKSRLLSDRFSAERPKGSFSTLEIQRTEQGDSAMYLCASSFSGGGSSYNEQFFGPGTRLTVL.

This chain links TRBV20-1 with TRBJ2-1, with D hard to call. In germline, CDR1 is DFQATT, CDR2 SNEGSKA (reference sequence). The CDR3 has 9 residues. The CDR3 spells CRVDIGQFF. The CDR3 DNA sequence: TGCAGGGTAGACATAGGGCAGTTCTTC.

This clonotype showed up just once. The genes are TRBV4-2 and TRBJ2-7; 8 nucleotides align to TRBD2. The CDR3 has 16 residues. J was trimmed by 2 bases and V by 3 bases; bases with no gene match: 9. The germline V gene encodes CDR1 LGHNA and CDR2 YNFKEQ. This chain's CDR3 is CASSHLLGTSAYEQYF. As DNA, the CDR3 is TGTGCCAGCAGCCACCTCCTGGGGACTAGTGCCTACGAGCAGTACTTC.

The chain carries TRBV10-3 and TRBJ2-3; the D gene is possibly TRBD2 (5 bases). Germline V gene data show CDR1 as ENHRY and CDR2 as SYGVKD. Between the trimmed V and J ends, which lost 7 bases and 6 bases, there was a span of 17 bases. This CDR3 has 14 residues. The CDR3 loop is CAITSEGLTDTQYF. In nucleotides, the CDR3 is TGTGCCATCACGAGTGAGGGCCTCACGGATACGCAGTATTTT.

As to this clonotype: The junction differs from germline at one of its ends, possibly a read error. CDR3 amino acids: CPSSHRVAYNEQFF. The CDR3 coding sequence is TGTCCCAGCAGCCATCGGGTGGCCTACAATGAGCAGTTCTTC. The chain carries TRBV11-2 and TRBJ2-1; D is undetermined. CDR3 length: 14 residues. Germline loops: CDR1 SGHAT, CDR2 FQNNGV.

Comments on this clonotype: A much larger clone lies one base from this, so it may be a read error. V usage is TRBV29-1 and J usage is TRBJ2-3; D may be TRBD2 (5 bases). The CDR3 is 17 amino acids. Germline lookup yields CDR1 SQVTM and CDR2 ANQGSEA. CDR3 in amino acids: CNVEDLLQLGLTDTQYF. CDR3 sequence (DNA): TGCAACGTTGAAGATCTTTTGCAGCTCGGACTCACAGATACGCAGTATTTT.

To note about this clonotype: This sequence may be a read error, since a much larger clone differs from it by one base. The V call is TRBV6-2 or TRBV6-3, the J call TRBJ2-7, with D possibly matching TRBD1 (6 bases). The CDR3 loop spans 15 amino acids. Trimming took off 9 bases at V and 2 bases at J, with 20 bases between the two ends. Germline CDR1 and CDR2: MNHEY and SVGEGT. The CDR3 DNA follows: TGTGCCAGAATTGCCCCCCGACAGGCTACCTACGAGCAGTACTTC. As protein: CARIAPRQATYEQYF.

The genes are TRBV4-2 and TRBJ1-6, with 10 nucleotides matching TRBD1. Germline values: CDR1 LGHNA, CDR2 YNFKEQ. Trimming cost V 3 bases and J 11 bases; bases outside gene matches: 7. The CDR3 has 15 amino acids. As DNA, the CDR3 is TGTGCCAGCAGCCATGGGGACAGGGGATATACACCCCTCCACTTT. Amino acid sequence: CASSHGDRGYTPLHF.

CDR3 DNA: TGTGCCAGCAGCTTTGGGACGGGGGTCTTCGAGCAGTACTTC. Translation: CASSFGTGVFEQYF. The V gene is TRBV5-6, the J gene TRBJ2-7, with TRBD2 as a possible D gene (6 bases). Germline lookup yields CDR1 SGHDT and CDR2 YYEEEE. V lost 2 bases and J 6 bases, leaving 15 bases between the germline ends. The CDR3 covers 14 residues.

Turning to this clonotype: The junction shows a germline mismatch at one end, possibly a read error. The V and J genes are TRBV12-3 or TRBV12-4 and TRBJ2-5; D unclear. This CDR3 comprises 15 residues. CDR3 in DNA: TGTGCCAGCAGCTCCTACCCTAGGAGCGAAGAGACCCAGCACTTC. The encoded protein is CASSSYPRSEETQHF.

This chain links TRBV4-2 with TRBJ2-5; 9 nucleotides match TRBD2. CDR1 and CDR2 from the germline V gene are LGHNA and YNFKEQ. Unmatched junction bases numbered 9, after V lost 5 bases and J lost 2 bases. The CDR3 loop spans 16 amino acids. Written as DNA, the CDR3 is TGTGCCAGCAGCGCACCTAGCGGGATCCTTCAAGAGACCCAGTACTTC. Protein sequence: CASSAPSGILQETQYF.